This TCR beta chain was captured in a study of T-cell reconstitution after alpha-beta-depleted transplantation in children. This clonotype was seen at least ten times. The CDR3 length is 14 residues. The V end was cut by 0 bases, the J end by 2 bases, with 8 bases between. From germline, CDR1 is LGHDT and CDR2 YNNKEL (reference sequence). Unique molecular identifiers tagged the TCRbeta library. Each CDR3 protein gets one entry after TCRdb re-called the PCR reads with MiXCR. The sample records 200,000 to 300,000 distinct CDR3 sequences, around 12% being singletons. This receptor was taken from a human donor who donated a stem cell graft to a child with acute lymphoblastic leukemia. Specimen: PBMCs from the stem cell graft donor, collected from the stem cell graft. V gene TRBV3-1 combines with J gene TRBJ2-7, with a weak D call TRBD2 (5 bases). CDR3: CASSQDAGTYEQYF. The CDR3 region has the DNA TGTGCCAGCAGCCAAGACGCCGGGACCTACGAGCAGTACTTC.